This T cell receptor beta chain was sequenced during a study of blood T cell repertoires in COVID-19. Study at large: Samples of COVID-19 (acute and convalescent) were obtained from the United States, Italy and Spain. Nucleic acid was either cDNA or gDNA, and it came from T cells, B-cell-depleted T cells, or PBMCs.

In the original analysis: Amplification with reference gene primers provided the estimates of nucleated cell counts. The table came from immunoSEQ multiplex PCR; TCRdb's copy has only in-frame clones and leaves some out. D and trimming were read from the DNA, whereas the V and J calls and clone size are those reported in that table. The table lists about 94,000 clones, 80% of them singletons. This clone was detected once. The CDR3 contains 18 residues. The ends were cut back, 7 bases at V and 3 bases at J, with 25 bases in the middle. Germline CDR1 is SGDLS and CDR2 is YYNGEE. Sequenced: peripheral blood. The sequence derives from a human donor in a cohort sampled during active COVID-19. This chain connects TRBV9 to TRBJ2-2; D may be TRBD1 (6 bases). DNA of the CDR3: TGTGCCAGCTACGGAAGGATGGGGACACGAGGGTACACCGGGGAGCTGTTTTTT. This codes for CASYGRMGTRGYTGELFF.